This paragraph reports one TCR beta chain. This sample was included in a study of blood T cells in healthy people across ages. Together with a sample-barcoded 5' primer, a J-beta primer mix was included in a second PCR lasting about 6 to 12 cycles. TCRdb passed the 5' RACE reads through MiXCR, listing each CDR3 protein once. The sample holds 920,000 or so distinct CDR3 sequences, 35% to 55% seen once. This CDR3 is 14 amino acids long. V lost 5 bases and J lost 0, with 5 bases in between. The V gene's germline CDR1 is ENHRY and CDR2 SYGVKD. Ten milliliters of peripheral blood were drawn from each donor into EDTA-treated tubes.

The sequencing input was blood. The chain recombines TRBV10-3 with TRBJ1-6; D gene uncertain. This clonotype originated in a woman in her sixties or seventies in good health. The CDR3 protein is CAISPSSYNSPLHF. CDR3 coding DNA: TGTGCCATCAGTCCGAGCTCCTATAATTCACCCCTCCACTTT.